The 25 T cell receptor beta chains in this list originate from one sample, sequenced in a study of T cells in Graves' hyperthyroidism and ophthalmopathy. TCR beta CDR3 regions were amplified from RNA. TCR CDR3 regions were first amplified by RT-PCR with HTBI primers. TCRdb recomputed calls from the multiplex PCR reads with MiXCR, one row per CDR3 protein. The sample comprises 500,000 to 600,000 distinct CDR3 sequences, roughly 50% of which are singletons, and roughly 7.7% rests with the top ten. The source material was peripheral blood or thyroid tissue (not recorded which). The source of these receptors is a young woman with Graves' hyperthyroidism.

The J gene is TRBJ1-5, the V gene TRBV29-1, with 11 bases aligning to TRBD1. This CDR3 is built from 14 residues. Losses at the gene ends were 5 bases for V and 11 bases for J; bases not matched to a gene: 11. In germline, CDR1 is SQVTM, CDR2 ANQGSEA. The CDR3 here is CSVNEDRGLKTQHF. In DNA form, the CDR3 reads TGCAGCGTTAATGAGGACAGGGGGCTGAAGACCCAGCATTTT. The entire variable domain, with the rest obtained from reference TRBV29-1 and TRBJ1-5, is as follows: SAVISQKPSRDICQRGTSLTIQCQVDSQVTMMFWYRQQPGQSLTLIATANQGSEATYESGFVIDKFPISRPNLTFSTLTVSNMSPEDSSIYLCSVNEDRGLKTQHFGDGTRLSIL.

The chain links TRBV27 to TRBJ1-5; D unclear. The CDR3 runs to 12 residues. Trimming took 9 bases from V and 2 from J, leaving 8 bases between them. Germline-derived CDR1 and CDR2 are MNHEY and SMNVEV (reference sequence). The CDR3 region is CARINGNQPQHF. Here the CDR3 DNA reads TGTGCCAGAATTAACGGCAATCAGCCCCAGCATTTT.

Ten or more counts support this clonotype. The chain joins TRBV20-1 to TRBJ2-5, with TRBD2 matching over 7 bases. CDR3 length: 16 residues. V lost 2 bases and J lost 0; bases outside the gene matches: 9. CDR1 and CDR2 (germline): DFQATT, SNEGSKA (reference sequence). CDR3 sequence: CSARSLASGYQETQYF. CDR3 in DNA: TGCAGTGCTAGATCACTAGCGAGTGGGTACCAAGAGACCCAGTACTTC.

This clonotype was recorded at least ten times. V usage is TRBV11-3 and J usage is TRBJ2-5; no clear D gene. V dropped 1 base and J dropped 4 bases, with 10 bases sitting between them. This CDR3 contains 14 residues. CDR1 SGHNT and CDR2 YENEEA come from the germline V gene. CDR3 loop: CASSLGPSPETQYF. The CDR3 DNA reads as TGTGCCAGCAGCTTAGGACCCAGCCCAGAGACCCAGTACTTC.

This clonotype came up many times. The chain employs TRBV4-1 and TRBJ2-6; tentatively, D is TRBD2 (5 bases). The CDR3 is 14 amino acids. Per germline, CDR1 MGHRA and CDR2 YSYEKL. Trimming shortened V by 7 bases and J by 2 bases, and 9 bases separated the two germline ends. In nucleotides, the CDR3 is TGCGCCAGCATGCGGGTCGCTGGGGCCAACGTCCTGACTTTC. Amino acids: CASMRVAGANVLTF.

On this clonotype itself: A much larger clone lies one base from this, so it may be a read error. The chain joins TRBV7-3 to TRBJ1-3; no reliable D call. This CDR3 has 16 residues. Germline CDR1 and CDR2: SGHTA and FQGTGA. In nucleotides, the CDR3 is TGTGCCAGCAGCCCCCTTGACGCCCGCTCTGGAAACACCGTATATTTT. Encoded protein: CASSPLDARSGNTVYF.

This clonotype was observed at least ten times. The chain recombines TRBV5-1 with TRBJ2-2; no definite D call. V dropped 1 base and J dropped 6 bases, with 7 bases sitting between them. The CDR3 sequence is 13 residues long. In germline, CDR1 is SGHRS, CDR2 YFSETQ. The CDR3 bases are TGCGCCAGCAGCTTGTCGTCGGCCGGGGAGCTGTTTTTT. It encodes CASSLSSAGELFF.

V is TRBV29-1 and J is TRBJ2-2; D gene uncertain. The CDR3 is 13 amino acids. Per germline, CDR1 SQVTM and CDR2 ANQGSEA. Trimming left V 3 bases short and J 7 bases short, with 12 bases between. The CDR3 DNA reads TGCAGCGTTGATGGCTTGTCTAGCGGGGAGCTGTTTTTT. It yields the protein CSVDGLSSGELFF.

The chain recombines TRBV15 with TRBJ2-6; D is undetermined. The CDR3 loop spans 14 amino acids. Germline values: CDR1 LNHNV, CDR2 YYDKDF (reference sequence). Deletions cut 4 bases from V and 5 bases from J, with 9 bases between. As DNA, the CDR3 is TGTGCCACCAGCATTAATGACAGGGCCAACGTCCTGACTTTC. Translated: CATSINDRANVLTF.

V and J are TRBV7-8 and TRBJ1-2; 8 bases agree with TRBD1. The CDR3 sequence is 15 residues long. From germline, CDR1 is SGHVS and CDR2 FQNEAQ. Trimming at V came to 5 bases and at J to 3 bases, leaving 8 bases not matched to a gene. The CDR3 region is CASSPQGAEDYGYTF. The CDR3 DNA follows: TGTGCCAGCAGCCCTCAGGGGGCAGAGGACTATGGCTACACCTTC.

This clonotype was counted a few times. The rearrangement links TRBV3-1 to TRBJ1-2; 7 bases are a match to TRBD1. Looked up from germline, CDR1 is LGHDT and CDR2 is YNNKEL (reference sequence). J lost 1 base, V lost 9 bases, and 11 bases had no gene match. The CDR3 has 15 amino acids. CDR3 nucleotide sequence: TGTGCCAGTTTCGAAAGCCAGGGGGTTAACTATGGCTACACCTTC. Translated, it gives CASFESQGVNYGYTF.

This clonotype was counted a few times. This rearrangement joins TRBV4-1 to TRBJ1-2, with D maybe TRBD1 (6 bases). Trimming stripped 0 bases from V and 8 bases from J, with 10 bases between. The CDR3 is made up of 13 amino acids. The germline gives CDR1 MGHRA, CDR2 YSYEKL. The CDR3 protein is CASSQDTGLGYTF. CDR3 nucleotide sequence: TGCGCCAGCAGCCAAGATACAGGGCTCGGCTACACCTTC.

The table lists this clonotype with many counts. This CDR3 is CASSVFGTGNQPQHF. The DNA for the CDR3 is TGTGCCAGCAGCGTATTTGGTACGGGCAATCAGCCCCAGCATTTT. The chain recombines TRBV9 with TRBJ1-5; D is unresolved. From germline, CDR1 is SGDLS and CDR2 YYNGEE. Deletions cut 1 base from V and 2 bases from J, with 10 bases between. CDR3 length equals 15 residues.

This clonotype was seen more than once but under ten times. The chain employs TRBV20-1 and TRBJ2-2, with 7 positions matching TRBD1. J was trimmed by 3 bases and V by 5 bases; bases with no gene match: 6. Germline values: CDR1 DFQATT, CDR2 SNEGSKA (reference sequence). The CDR3 runs 14 residues. The CDR3 DNA is TGCAGTGCTTCCTTCAGGGGGTACACCGGGGAGCTGTTTTTT. Amino acid sequence: CSASFRGYTGELFF.

This chain connects TRBV7-6 to TRBJ1-2, with 10 positions matching TRBD1. Germline trimming cut 1 base from V and 3 bases from J; bases unmatched to any gene: 8. Germline V gene lookup returns CDR1 SGHVS and CDR2 FNYEAQ. The CDR3 is 17 residues long. Here the CDR3 DNA reads TGTGCCAGCAGCTTAGGGCGGACAGGGGGTTTTGACTATGGCTACACCTTC. Translated: CASSLGRTGGFDYGYTF.

The CDR3 DNA is TGTGCCAGCAGTTACTCGAGGACAGGGGACGAGACCCAGCATTTT. Encoded protein: CASSYSRTGDETQHF. The chain carries TRBV6-2 or TRBV6-3 and TRBJ1-5; 9 nucleotides line up with TRBD1. The CDR3 is 15 residues long. Germline V CDR1 and CDR2: MNHEY, SVGEGT. V was clipped by 0 bases and J by 11 bases; unmatched bases: 8.

This clonotype was detected only a few times. The chain has TRBV6-2 or TRBV6-3 and TRBJ2-6, with unresolved D. In germline, CDR1 is MNHEY, CDR2 SVGEGT. This CDR3 region has 15 residues. The V and J ends lost 4 bases and 3 bases respectively, with 10 bases between them. CDR3 sequence reads: CASSSSWGGANVLTF. CDR3 coding DNA: TGTGCCAGCAGTTCTTCCTGGGGTGGGGCCAACGTCCTGACTTTC.

This clonotype occurred many times. This chain connects TRBV7-2 to TRBJ1-2, with D possibly TRBD1 on 6 matching bases. Germline CDR1 reads SGHTA; CDR2 reads FQGNSA. The CDR3 contains 15 residues. V was cut by 3 bases and J by 4 bases, with 15 bases left in between. CDR3 sequence: CASSFEGGPAYGYTF. For the CDR3, the DNA is TGTGCCAGCAGCTTTGAGGGGGGGCCGGCCTATGGCTACACCTTC.

V gene TRBV6-2 or TRBV6-3 combines with J gene TRBJ1-4; 10 bases line up with TRBD1. The ends lost 4 bases at V and 5 bases at J; junction bases unmatched: 19. This CDR3 is built from 20 residues. Germline assignment: CDR1 MNHEY and CDR2 SVGEGT. For the CDR3, the DNA is TGTGCCAGCAGTTCACGAAGACCGGGACAGGGGCGCGCCCGAAATGAAAAACTGTTTTTT. Encoded protein: CASSSRRPGQGRARNEKLFF.

The rearrangement uses TRBV5-1 and TRBJ2-5, with D possibly being TRBD2 (6 bases). The ends were cut back, 2 bases at V and 1 base at J, with 18 bases in the middle. CDR3 length equals 17 residues. Per the germline V gene, CDR1 is SGHRS and CDR2 is YFSETQ. The DNA for the CDR3 is TGCGCCAGCAGCTTCGGTACTAGCAGCTACCCCCAAGAGACCCAGTACTTC. Translation: CASSFGTSSYPQETQYF.

V and J are TRBV20-1 and TRBJ2-3, with D unresolved. The CDR3 totals 10 residues. The germline CDR1 and CDR2 sequences are DFQATT and SNEGSKA (reference sequence). V lost 4 bases and J lost 7, with 6 bases in between. Here the CDR3 reads CSANRNTQYF. The CDR3 DNA is TGCAGTGCTAATCGGAATACGCAGTATTTT.

This sequence joins TRBV5-1 and TRBJ2-7, with 10 nucleotides matching TRBD2. This CDR3 has 15 residues. The junction had 7 bases not matched to a gene; V was cut back by 1 base and J by 6 bases. Germline values: CDR1 SGHRS, CDR2 YFSETQ. The CDR3 spells CASSLIGTSVTEQYF. CDR3 DNA: TGCGCCAGCAGCTTGATTGGGACTAGCGTTACCGAGCAGTACTTC.

This chain joins TRBV15 and TRBJ2-5; D remains ambiguous. The germline CDR1 and CDR2 sequences are LNHNV and YYDKDF (reference sequence). This CDR3 region has 14 residues. The V end lost 8 bases, the J end lost 5 bases, and 18 bases lay between the germline ends. The DNA of the CDR3 is TGTGCCACCTCCAAGGAAGGGTCAATGGAGACCCAGTACTTC. Its translation: CATSKEGSMETQYF.

The chain employs TRBV27 and TRBJ2-6; 13 nucleotides line up with TRBD2. The junction had 3 bases not matched to a gene; V was cut back by 4 bases and J by 0 bases. In germline, CDR1 is MNHEY, CDR2 SMNVEV (reference sequence). The CDR3 contains 18 residues. In DNA, the CDR3 is TGTGCCAGCAGTTCGGGACTAGCGGGGAGCTCTGGGGCCAACGTCCTGACTTTC. Protein product: CASSSGLAGSSGANVLTF.

This clonotype showed up just a few times. V usage is TRBV24-1 and J usage is TRBJ2-3; the match to TRBD2 covers 8 bases. This CDR3 is built from 16 residues. Unmatched junction bases numbered 13, after V lost 7 bases and J lost 5 bases. The germline gives CDR1 KGHDR, CDR2 SFDVKD. The DNA for the CDR3 is TGTGCCACCAGCCACGGGATGGCTAGCGGGCTAGATACGCAGTATTTT. It encodes CATSHGMASGLDTQYF.